This T cell receptor beta chain was sequenced during a study of human T cells and chemical hapten exposure (dated by TCRdb to about 2021). For the wider study: For sensitization, 2% DPC in acetone was applied to an approximately 2 cm by approximately 2 cm area of upper inner arm skin. This study followed changes in the peripheral blood TCR repertoire in vivo during primary and secondary sensitization of alopecia patients to the hapten diphenylcyclopropenone (DPC). Roughly 30 alopecia patients gave blood for TCR sequencing at one to four time points (pre-sensitization, 2, 6 and 24 weeks). Throughout the approximately 25-week study period, patients were also given weekly therapeutic DPC doses on the scalp. The libraries were sequenced as a pool, and the TCR yield per sample differed mostly because of small variations in library volumes within the pool. Alopecia areata with under or over 50% scalp involvement, alopecia totalis and alopecia universalis were represented in the patient cohort, which was mostly female. Blood was sampled from patients pre-sensitization (week 0) and at 2, 6 and about 24 weeks after DPC sensitization. Patch testing on the upper back used Finn chambers containing 0.01% DPC, with scoring done after 6 days according to International Contact Dermatitis Research Group standards. The paper's findings and limits, for the study overall: Because all patients had alopecia, a presumed autoimmune disease, the immune response of the patients might differ from that of healthy individuals. Expanded TCRs formed significantly more large CDR3 similarity clusters than pre-sensitization or healthy control sets, consistent with antigen-driven responses. No change with DPC sensitization was found in the number of TCRs above 1 in 1000 frequency, and no evidence of global repertoire structure alterations was found. Patch test score correlated positively with the number of PT1 expanded TCRs, reaching significance at thresholds 8, 16 and 32 but not at 4. Repeated subsampling changed both the strength of the expansion versus patch-test correlation and the threshold at which the correlation became significant.

Libraries came from RACE. Reads for this sample came from a NextSeq 500. Library preparation attached unique molecular identifiers to individual cDNA molecules for quantitative, reproducible TCR counting. Each blood RNA sample was used to sequence both TCR alpha and TCR beta chains. Per the original workflow: A median of about 87,000 TCRs per sample was observed, with a range of 23,224 to 690,600. The Decombinator software suite was used to annotate the V, J and CDR3 of the TCR reads. Every sample was subsampled to the same number of TCRs (28,000) for the PS versus PT1 abundance plots. TCRs were defined as expanded if absent before sensitization and observed at least eight times at the 2-week time point. The raw public reads went through TCRdb reprocessing: fastp at Q25, MiXCR clone calling, in-frame beta chains kept. Every entry covers one CDR3 protein and lists the most common genes and DNA from its rows. These V and J calls rely on TCRdb rather than the paper's analysis. In this sample the table shows 80,000 to 95,000 distinct CDR3 sequences, approximately 9.9% of which occur a single time. Less than 2.5% of the sample is taken by the ten largest.

This clonotype was observed many times. Its specific antigen is unknown. Per-base quality was not reported, and no clone a single base away is much larger than it. The CDR3 measures 14 amino acids from cysteine to phenylalanine. CDR3 DNA is the only sequence kept; it has 42 bases, read in frame from the first base. CDR1 and CDR2 are read off the germline V gene (reference sequence) as LGHDT and YNNKEL. For this chain, trimming is 4 bases at the V end and 7 bases at the J end, and the number of junction bases without a gene match is 9. This specimen's time point label, per the study, means: patch test 2, 6 weeks after DPC sensitization. The treatment or condition tag for this specimen amounts to: therapeutic diphenylcyclopropenone sensitization with weekly scalp DPC. Blood at each patch-test visit was drawn before the patch test was applied. Patients were eligible if aged 18 to 70, diagnosed with alopecia and judged suitable for DPC therapy, and pregnant patients were excluded. Total RNA was extracted from unfractionated whole blood collected in Tempus Blood RNA tubes.

This receptor was identified in a man aged 35-49 years with alopecia areata. Some clones in this sample may be carry-over from other donors' samples. The sequencing here drew on whole blood, taken in connection with sensitization to the hapten diphenylcyclopropenone (DPC). The rearranged chain carries TRBV3-1 and TRBJ1-1, with 7 bases aligning to TRBD1. In nucleotide form, the sequence is TGTGCCAGCAGCCTAGTGGGACAGTTGGTTGAAGCTTTCTTT. Its protein product is CASSLVGQLVEAFF. Extended through the reference TRBV3-1 and TRBJ1-1 proteins, this CDR3 yields the full variable domain: DTAVSQTPKYLVTQMGNDKSIKCEQNLGHDTMYWYKQDSKKFLKIMFSYNNKELIINETVPNRFSPKSPDKAHLNLHINSLELGDSAVYFCASSLVGQLVEAFFGQGTRLTVV.